The sequence of this T cell receptor (beta chain) was determined in a study of blood T cell repertoires in COVID-19 (dated by TCRdb to the early 2020s). In terms of the full investigation: Collaborator samples came from the United States, Italy and Spain and covered acute and convalescent phases of COVID-19. Sample metadata almost always included a de-identified subject ID, COVID-19 status, age in years and sex. The dataset comprised deeply sampled blood TCRbeta repertoires from subjects exposed to, actively infected with, or recovered from COVID-19. The material from the prospective study consisted of cDNA or gDNA derived from T cells, B-cell-depleted T cells, or PBMCs. Where available, HLA class I and class II types were taken from metadata supplied by the sample provider and were not determined by assay-based typing. The samples were drawn from the first 160 participants of the ongoing ImmuneRACE study and from 1,200 or so subjects provided by 6 global collaborators. The repertoires were released in a freely available public database intended as a resource for research on the immune response to SARS-CoV-2. Results the study describes overall, beyond this receptor: How much clinical and demographic metadata was included differed by source and by participant, and the metadata was provided uncurated.

In the prospective study, participants were about 18 to 89 years old, resided in 24 geographic areas of the United States, and were enrolled through a virtual design. In the prospective study, cohorts were assigned on the basis of participant-reported clinical history obtained from a screening survey and a study questionnaire. Each participant in the prospective study had whole blood, serum and a nasopharyngeal or oropharyngeal swab collected by mobile phlebotomists. Participants in the prospective study had the option to provide additional blood draws and questionnaires over an approximately 2-month period. Blood samples from the prospective study were shipped frozen or at room temperature prior to DNA extraction. On this clone itself: Its antigen remains unidentified. No much larger clonotype is one base removed from it; base qualities were not supplied.

CDR1 and CDR2 (KGHSH, LQKENI) derive from the germline V gene. V and J are truncated by 3 bases and 7 bases respectively, leaving an intervening sequence of 15 bases. The CDR3 contains 14 residues, cysteine and phenylalanine counted. Left in the record is the CDR3 DNA by itself, 42 bases read in frame from the first base. TCRbeta CDR3 regions were amplified from genomic DNA by means of the immunoSEQ Assay, a bias-controlled multiplex PCR. The source study handled its data this way. Within the assay, amplification of reference gene primers was used to estimate how many nucleated cells each sample contained. To quantify the absolute abundance of each unique TCRbeta CDR3 rearrangement, sequence reads were collapsed and filtered. For each sample, productive Simpson clonality was calculated as the square root of Simpson's diversity index over productive rearrangements. TCRdb re-hosts the immuneACCESS table, in-frame sequences only. Its copies lack some clones; in the studies checked, an unresolved V gene accounts for under half of them, and the cause for the rest is not known. The V and J calls and the clone size are those of that table, but D and trimming were determined from the DNA. Counted in this sample were under 250,000 clones; approximately 88% of them appeared once. The ten largest account for 2.5% to 3% of the sample.

The origin of this receptor is a woman aged 30 to 39 with acute COVID-19. The chain links TRBV18 with TRBJ2-5; the D gene is possibly TRBD2, with 5 bases matching. Input material: PBMCs or T cells enriched from blood (not recorded which). The CDR3 reads as follows: CASSPPERYRTQYF. The sequence in DNA is TGTGCCAGCTCACCCCCGGAGCGGTATAGGACCCAGTACTTC. Extended through the reference TRBV18 and TRBJ2-5 proteins, this CDR3 yields the full variable domain: NAGVMQNPRHLVRRRGQEARLRCSPMKGHSHVYWYRQLPEEGLKFMVYLQKENIIDESGMPKERFSAEFPKEGPSILRIQQVVRGDSAAYFCASSPPERYRTQYFGPGTRLLVL.